The 2 T cell receptor beta chains presented below share a single source sample, sequenced in a study of T cells in Graves' hyperthyroidism and ophthalmopathy. Amplification targeted TCR beta CDR3 regions from RNA transcripts. First-round RT-PCR targeting the TCR CDR3 was performed with the HTBI primer set. TCRdb analysed the multiplex PCR reads with MiXCR anew, one entry per CDR3 protein. There are about 590,000 distinct CDR3 sequences in the sample; approximately 14% occur only once, and 7.3% lies in the top ten. The sequencing sample was made of blood. The receptors here all came from a woman under 40 with Graves' hyperthyroidism.

The chain is built from TRBV20-1 and TRBJ1-5; 8 nucleotides line up with TRBD1. Germline V gene data show CDR1 as DFQATT and CDR2 as SNEGSKA (reference sequence). This CDR3 has 15 residues. The ends lost 5 bases at V and 6 bases at J; junction bases unmatched: 12. DNA of the CDR3: TGCAGTGCTGCCGGCCGACAGGGGCCGGGTCAGCCCCAGCATTTT. Translating it yields CSAAGRQGPGQPQHF.

In regard to this clonotype: A single base separates this from a much larger clone, so it may be a read error. In this CDR3 the conserved last residue, phenylalanine or tryptophan, is missing, so a read error is likely. This chain links TRBV12-3 or TRBV12-4 with TRBJ1-5; tentatively, D is TRBD1 (5 bases). The ends were cut back, 5 bases at V and 5 bases at J, with 16 bases in the middle. This CDR3 contains 15 residues. CDR3 protein: CASSLTVGVDQPQHL. CDR3 DNA sequence: TGTGCCAGCAGTCTGACAGTTGGGGTCGATCAGCCCCAGCATCTT.